A single sample is the source of the 27 T cell receptor beta chains below, sequenced in a study of T cells after yellow fever vaccination. From the 5' RACE reads, TCRdb called clonotypes with MiXCR, one entry per CDR3 protein. The sample includes some 99,000 distinct CDR3 sequences, 5.8% of them seen just once. Sample: CD8+ T cells sorted from PBMCs, taken 10 days after the yellow fever booster vaccination. All receptors come from a man aged 18 to 29 who received the YFV17D yellow fever vaccine.

This clonotype appeared many times. The V call is TRBV10-2, the J call TRBJ2-7; 8 nucleotides agree with TRBD2. The CDR3 contains 15 residues. From germline, CDR1 is WSHSY and CDR2 SAAADI. V dropped 7 bases and J dropped 0; count of bases not matched to a gene: 8. CDR3 DNA sequence: TGCGCCAGCACCCAAGCGGGGGCGAGCTCCTACGAGCAGTACGTC. The encoded protein is CASTQAGASSYEQYV.

This clonotype was seen a handful of times. J is TRBJ2-5 and V is TRBV4-1, with 7 nucleotides matching TRBD1. Unmatched junction bases numbered 6, after V lost 0 bases and J lost 5 bases. Looked up from germline, CDR1 is MGHRA and CDR2 is YSYEKL. The CDR3 loop spans 15 amino acids. CDR3 sequence reads: CASSQESTGRETQYF. The CDR3 bases are TGCGCCAGCAGCCAAGAATCGACAGGGCGGGAGACCCAGTACTTC.

This clonotype came up a few times. The chain has TRBV12-3 or TRBV12-4 and TRBJ1-1; D may be TRBD1 (5 bases). The CDR3 runs 13 residues. V was trimmed by 7 bases and J by 7 bases, leaving 16 bases between them. The CDR3 loop reads CASTIGGPIEAFF. For the CDR3, the DNA is TGTGCCAGCACCATTGGGGGTCCTATTGAAGCTTTCTTT.

The chain's CDR3 is CASSQDVVLAGGYNEQFF. CDR3 in DNA: TGTGCCAGCAGCCAAGACGTCGTCCTAGCGGGGGGCTACAATGAGCAGTTCTTC. The rearrangement uses TRBV14 and TRBJ2-1, with 11 nucleotides matching TRBD2. The V gene's germline CDR1 is SGHDN and CDR2 FVKESK. The CDR3 runs to 18 residues. V was pared by 0 bases and J by 3 bases, with 7 bases of the junction left unmatched.

In its sample, this clonotype was seen a few times. The V and J genes are TRBV5-6 and TRBJ2-3; 10 nucleotides line up with TRBD2. Germline V gives CDR1 SGHDT, CDR2 YYEEEE. The CDR3 contains 15 residues. V lost 6 bases and J lost 1; bases outside the gene matches: 5. CDR3 bases: TGTGCCAGCATCCTTAGCGGGGGGCGCACAGATACGCAGTATTTT. It is translated as CASILSGGRTDTQYF.

This clonotype has more than one count but fewer than ten. This chain connects TRBV25-1 to TRBJ1-1, with D possibly matching TRBD1 (6 bases). The CDR3 runs to 17 residues. V was cut by 0 bases and J by 6 bases, with 20 bases left in between. Germline V gene sequence: CDR1 MGHDK, CDR2 SYGVNS. CDR3 sequence (DNA): TGTGCCAGCAGTGAATATAACCCACGTACAGGGAGGTCTGAAGCTTTCTTT. Its protein product is CASSEYNPRTGRSEAFF.

The J gene is TRBJ2-5, the V gene TRBV20-1; 8 nucleotides align to TRBD2. The CDR3 is 14 residues long. CDR1 and CDR2 from the germline V gene are DFQATT and SNEGSKA (reference sequence). The V segment lost 3 bases and the J segment 0 bases; nucleotides outside the gene matches: 3. The CDR3 DNA reads TGCAGTGCTAGGTCGACTAGCGACCAAGAGACCCAGTACTTC. Translation gives CSARSTSDQETQYF.

This clonotype showed up just a few times. The chain carries TRBV29-1 and TRBJ1-5, with 9 bases identical to TRBD1. This CDR3 region has 13 residues. The junction had 7 bases not matched to a gene; V was cut back by 6 bases and J by 7 bases. Germline CDR1 reads SQVTM; CDR2 reads ANQGSEA. CDR3 in amino acids: CSVRDRAEQPQHF. CDR3 nucleotide sequence: TGCAGCGTGAGGGACAGGGCGGAGCAGCCCCAGCATTTT.

This clonotype was observed a handful of times. The rearrangement links TRBV19 to TRBJ2-7; 7 bases align to TRBD1. With V trimmed by 4 bases and J by 6 bases, 6 bases remained unmatched. Germline values: CDR1 LNHDA, CDR2 SQIVND (reference sequence). The CDR3 contains 13 residues. The CDR3 DNA sequence: TGTGCCAGTAGTAGGGGACAGCCCACCGAGCAGTACGTC. The encoded protein is CASSRGQPTEQYV.

This clonotype was seen ten or more times. The junction departs from the called germline gene at one end, perhaps through a read error. The chain has TRBV10-3 and TRBJ2-4; possibly TRBD2 for D (6 bases). The length of the CDR3 is 15 residues. Germline-derived CDR1 and CDR2 are ENHRY and SYGVKD. The CDR3 here is CASSWTSGLKNIQYF. The CDR3 nucleotides read TGTGCCAGCAGTTGGACAAGCGGGCTCAAAAACATTCAGTACTTC.

The chain joins TRBV21-1 to TRBJ2-7; TRBD1 is the table's D call and was not checked against the DNA. TRBV21-1 is an annotated pseudogene. The length of the CDR3 is 14 residues. Here the CDR3 reads CASSKPVVINEQYV. CDR3 DNA sequence: TGTGCCAGCAGCAAACCTGTCGTGATTAACGAGCAGTACGTC.

This clonotype was detected a few times. This chain uses TRBV4-3 with TRBJ2-3; D call uncertain. The CDR3 totals 14 residues. V was shortened by 1 base and J by 1 base, with 6 bases between the two germline ends. Germline loops: CDR1 LGHNA, CDR2 YSLEER. Here the CDR3 DNA reads TGCGCCAGCAGCCAAGTATGGCGCACAGATACGCAGTATTTT. It encodes CASSQVWRTDTQYF.

This clonotype came up many times. The chain's CDR3 is CASSPGGTTSYNEQFF. The CDR3 nucleotides read TGTGCCAGCAGCCCAGGTGGCACTACCTCCTACAATGAGCAGTTCTTC. The chain links TRBV7-9 to TRBJ2-1, with D unclear. The V and J ends lost 5 bases and 0 bases respectively, with 14 bases between them. Germline V gives CDR1 SEHNR, CDR2 FQNEAQ (reference sequence). CDR3 length: 16 residues.

This chain uses TRBV6-6 with TRBJ2-7; D may correspond to TRBD1 or TRBD2 (5 bases each). V lost 0 bases and J lost 9, with 18 bases in between. CDR1 is MNHNY and CDR2 is SVGAGI in the germline V gene (reference sequence). The CDR3 has 15 residues. The CDR3 reads CASSYSILWDDGQYV. In nucleotides, the CDR3 is TGTGCCAGCAGTTACTCGATATTGTGGGACGACGGGCAGTACGTC.

CDR3 residues: CASSGGTGKGTEAFF. The CDR3 DNA is TGTGCCAGTAGTGGGGGGACAGGGAAGGGCACTGAAGCTTTCTTT. The rearrangement links TRBV19 to TRBJ1-1; 9 bases line up with TRBD1. This CDR3 has 15 amino acids. Germline V CDR1 and CDR2: LNHDA, SQIVND (reference sequence). The V segment lost 5 bases and the J segment 4 bases; nucleotides outside the gene matches: 8.

The chain has TRBV30 and TRBJ2-2; 7 nucleotides match TRBD1. CDR3 size: 12 residues. V was clipped by 5 bases and J by 7 bases; unmatched bases: 4. In germline, CDR1 is GTSNPN, CDR2 SVGIG (reference sequence). The CDR3 DNA follows: TGTGCCTGGGAGGGGGCAATCGGGGAGCTGTTTTTT. Translating it yields CAWEGAIGELFF.

This clonotype was seen a few times. At one end the junction does not follow the germline gene, possibly because of a read error. The V gene is TRBV2, the J gene TRBJ2-7, with a weak D call TRBD1 (5 bases). The CDR3 is 12 residues long. The germline CDR1 and CDR2 sequences are SNHLY and FYNNEI. The CDR3 DNA follows: TGTGCCAGCAGTGAAAATTGGGCGACAGAGATATTC. Translating it yields CASSENWATEIF. Full variable domain (rest looked up from reference TRBV2 and TRBJ2-7): EPEVTQTPSHQVTQMGQEVILRCVPISNHLYFYWYRQILGQKVEFLVSFYNNEISEKSEIFDDQFSVERPDGSNFTLKIRSTKLEDSAMYFCASSENWATEIFGPGTRLTVT.

This clonotype appeared a few times. The chain has TRBV24-1 and TRBJ1-5; D possibly corresponds to TRBD1 (5 bases). The CDR3 is 13 amino acids. Trimming shortened V by 6 bases and J by 4 bases, and 9 bases separated the two germline ends. CDR1 and CDR2 (germline): KGHDR, SFDVKD. The CDR3 sequence is CATSPGPNQPQHF. The CDR3 nucleotides read TGTGCCACCAGTCCGGGACCAAATCAGCCCCAGCATTTT.

There are a few counts of this clonotype. This chain joins TRBV7-6 and TRBJ2-1; TRBD2 agrees at 9 bases. Losses at the gene ends were 6 bases for V and 4 bases for J; bases not matched to a gene: 7. Germline V lookup: CDR1 SGHVS, CDR2 FNYEAQ. This CDR3 is built from 15 residues. DNA of the CDR3: TGTGCCAGCAGTTCCGGACTAGCGCCATACAATGAGCAGTTCTTC. Its translation: CASSSGLAPYNEQFF.

Many counts were recorded for this clonotype. This chain links TRBV12-3 or TRBV12-4 with TRBJ2-2; D remains unclear. CDR3 length equals 14 residues. With 3 bases removed from V and 4 bases from J, the gap between germline ends came to 9 bases. The DNA of the CDR3 is TGTGCCAGCAGTTTGGGTGGTAGCACCGGGGAGCTGTTTTTT. This translates into CASSLGGSTGELFF.

The chain is built from TRBV4-3 and TRBJ2-3, with 8 nucleotides matching TRBD2. There are 15 residues in the CDR3. The germline V gene has CDR1 LGHNA and CDR2 YSLEER. V shed 3 bases, J shed 0 bases, and the junction held 2 bases outside the gene matches. The CDR3 spells CASSHVAGSTDTQYF. The CDR3 DNA follows: TGCGCCAGCAGCCATGTAGCGGGGAGCACAGATACGCAGTATTTT.

This clonotype was detected a few times. The CDR3 here is CSAREGEPYNEQFF. The CDR3 DNA sequence: TGCAGTGCTAGAGAGGGGGAACCCTACAATGAGCAGTTCTTC. V usage is TRBV20-1 and J usage is TRBJ2-1; D is possibly TRBD1 or TRBD2 (5 bases each). Trimming removed 0 bases from V and 2 bases from J, with 8 bases in between. The CDR3 length is 14 residues. Germline values: CDR1 DFQATT, CDR2 SNEGSKA (reference sequence).

In its sample, this clonotype was seen a few times. J is TRBJ2-3 and V is TRBV27, with D possibly TRBD1 on 5 matching bases. The CDR3 is 13 residues long. Deletions cut 4 bases from V and 4 bases from J, with 9 bases between. The germline gives CDR1 MNHEY, CDR2 SMNVEV (reference sequence). CDR3 sequence reads: CASSWGFSDTQYF. CDR3 nucleotides: TGTGCCAGCAGTTGGGGCTTTTCAGATACGCAGTATTTT.

The chain carries TRBV20-1 and TRBJ2-7; D gene uncertain. The CDR3 is made up of 14 amino acids. Germline CDR1 and CDR2: DFQATT and SNEGSKA (reference sequence). V gave up 2 bases and J gave up 1 base, with 12 bases separating them. For the CDR3, the DNA is TGCAGTGCTAGATCTCAGATAGTATCCTACGAGCAGTACTTC. Translating it yields CSARSQIVSYEQYF.

Only a few counts were recorded for this clonotype. The rearrangement joins TRBV5-1 to TRBJ2-2; D is ambiguous. Germline CDR1 reads SGHRS; CDR2 reads YFSETQ. Trimming cost V 0 bases and J 9 bases, with 12 bases left between them. The CDR3 is 14 residues long. The CDR3 reads CASSLEQFNRELFF. Here the CDR3 DNA reads TGCGCCAGCAGCTTGGAACAGTTTAATCGGGAGCTGTTTTTT.

The chain recombines TRBV7-2 with TRBJ1-1, with D possibly being TRBD1 (5 bases). Germline V gives CDR1 SGHTA, CDR2 FQGNSA. CDR3 length: 13 amino acids. Trimming pared 2 bases from V and 4 bases from J, leaving 8 bases between. DNA for the CDR3: TGTGCCAGCAGCTTATGGGGGGTCACTGAAGCTTTCTTT. This codes for CASSLWGVTEAFF.

This clonotype was found a few times. The chain uses TRBV12-3 or TRBV12-4 and TRBJ2-7, with D tentatively TRBD1 (6 bases). The CDR3 sequence is 12 residues long. With 7 bases removed from V and 2 bases from J, the gap between germline ends came to 9 bases. In nucleotides, the CDR3 is TGTGCCAGCACAACAGGGACCTACGAGCAGTACTTC. Translation gives CASTTGTYEQYF.